Listed below are T cell receptor beta chains from one sample, sequenced in a study of T cells after yellow fever vaccination. In TCRdb, the 5' RACE reads were re-called with MiXCR into one record per CDR3 protein. The table has 250,000 to 300,000 distinct CDR3 sequences, 10% to 15% seen once. The sample in question was CD4+ T cells sorted from PBMCs, obtained 45 days after the yellow fever booster vaccination. The receptors here all came from a man aged 25-45 years who received the YFV17D yellow fever vaccine. The CDR3 runs from the conserved cysteine through the conserved F or W. The D gene is left open where the match is weak. Clone size, where shown, is once, few, many, or a class for clones that have expanded.

j_gene | d_gene | v_gene | abundance | CDR3nt | CDR3aa
TRBJ1-5 | . | TRBV2 | many | TGTGCCAGCAGTGCAGGGCAAAACAATCAGCCCCAGCATTTT | CASSAGQNNQPQHF
TRBJ1-3 | TRBD1 | TRBV4-3 | few | TGCGCCAGCAGCCAGACCGGCAGGGGGTCTGGAAACACCATATATTTT | CASSQTGRGSGNTIYF
TRBJ1-2 | . | TRBV4-1 | few | TGCGCCAGCAGGAATGTTGGAGGGGGAGCCTATGGCTACACCTTC | CASRNVGGGAYGYTF
TRBJ2-1 | . | TRBV6-5 | once | TGTGCCAGCAGTTTGGGGAACCGCTACAATCAGCAGTTCTTC | CASSLGNRYNQQFF
TRBJ2-7 | . | TRBV18 | . | TGTGCCAGCTCACCAGGGGCTAGCAGCTACGAGCAGTACTTC | CASSPGASSYEQYF
TRBJ2-7 | . | TRBV20-1 | . | TGCAGTGCTGGGGGGAGCCGGAAAGAGCAGTACTTC | CSAGGSRKEQYF
TRBJ2-7 | TRBD2 | TRBV29-1 | . | TGCAGCGTCCTAGCGGGTGCCTACGAGCAGTACTTC | CSVLAGAYEQYF
TRBJ2-6 | TRBD1 | TRBV30 | . | TGTGCCTGGAGTTTATCCCGGGACAGGAACTCTGGGGCCAACGTCCTGACTTTC | CAWSLSRDRNSGANVLTF
TRBJ2-5 | TRBD1 | TRBV5-1 | many | TGCGCCAGCAGCGAGGACAGGGAAGAGACCCAGTACTTC | CASSEDREETQYF
TRBJ2-3 | TRBD1 | TRBV10-3 | . | TGTGCCATCAGCCGACAGGGGAGCGGCACAGATACGCAGTATTTT | CAISRQGSGTDTQYF
TRBJ2-5 | TRBD1 | TRBV18 | few | TGTGCCAGCTCACCACCGACGGGGACAGGGCAAGAGACCCAGTACTTC | CASSPPTGTGQETQYF
TRBJ1-2 | . | TRBV12-3/TRBV12-4 | . | TGTGCCAGCAGTTTGGGGGGGGGAAGTGGCTACACCTTC | CASSLGGGSGYTF
TRBJ1-1 | . | TRBV20-1 | . | TGCAGTGCTAGAGATGTCGGGAACACTGAAGCTTTCTTT | CSARDVGNTEAFF
TRBJ2-3 | . | TRBV10-3 | many | TGTGCCATCAGTGAGTCTGTGGTAAGGAGCACAGATACGCAGTATTTT | CAISESVVRSTDTQYF
TRBJ2-7 | . | TRBV5-1 | . | TGCGCCAGCAGCCCTCAGGGGCCTCTAGGTTACGAGCAGTACTTC | CASSPQGPLGYEQYF
TRBJ2-7 | TRBD2 | TRBV5-6 | few | TGTGCCAGCAGCTTGGTCTCTAGCGGTTCTCTCGAGCAGTACTTC | CASSLVSSGSLEQYF
TRBJ2-7 | TRBD2 | TRBV6-1 | few | TGTGCCAGCAGTGGAAAGGGACTAGCGGACTACGAGCAGTACTTC | CASSGKGLADYEQYF
TRBJ2-7 | . | TRBV15 | . | TGTGCCACCAGCAGAGATTTAGGGGTAACCTACGAGCAGTACTTC | CATSRDLGVTYEQYF
TRBJ2-7 | . | TRBV20-1 | few | TGCAGTGCTAGGGGCGGGGACGAGCAGTACTTC | CSARGGDEQYF
TRBJ2-2 | . | TRBV9 | . | TGTGCCAGCAGCGTAGCGGTAAACACCGGGGAGCTGTTTTTT | CASSVAVNTGELFF
TRBJ2-2 | . | TRBV7-8 | many | TGTGCCAGCAGCCTTCGCAGGGAGGAGCTGTTTTTT | CASSLRREELFF
TRBJ2-7 | . | TRBV10-1 | . | TGCGCCAGCAGTGATGGTCAGGACTACGAGCAGTACTTC | CASSDGQDYEQYF
TRBJ2-5 | TRBD1 | TRBV5-6 | . | TGTGCCAGCAGCACGGACAGGGCGAGGTGGGAGACCCAGTACTTC | CASSTDRARWETQYF
TRBJ2-7 | TRBD2 | TRBV7-2 | few | TGTGCCAGCAGCTTAGTTGGCTCTAGCGGGAGGAACGAGCAGTACTTC | CASSLVGSSGRNEQYF
TRBJ2-6 | . | TRBV5-1 | few | TGCGCCAGCAGCCAAGAACCAACGTTGGACGTCCTGACTTTC | CASSQEPTLDVLTF
TRBJ1-6 | . | TRBV5-1 | . | TGCGCCAGCAGCCCGACAGATCCTGGATATAATTCACCCCTCCACTTT | CASSPTDPGYNSPLHF
TRBJ2-3 | TRBD2 | TRBV7-2 | few | TGTGCCAGCAGCTTAGGGTCGGGGCTAGCGGTTCGTACGCAGTATTTT | CASSLGSGLAVRTQYF
TRBJ2-5 | . | TRBV20-1 | many | TGCAGTGCTAGCGGGTTGGAGACCCAGTACTTC | CSASGLETQYF
TRBJ2-1 | TRBD1 | TRBV12-3/TRBV12-4 | many | TGTGCCAGCAGGGACAGGGTCTTAGGCAACGAGCAGTTCTTC | CASRDRVLGNEQFF